This is a list of T cell receptor beta chains from one sample in a study of graft-versus-host responses after intestinal transplantation. Assay used: immunoSEQ multiplex PCR; TCRdb lists only in-frame clones, some missing. The sample yields more than 90,000 clones, roughly 93% seen once. These receptors' antigens are unknown. The sample was unstimulated CD8+ T cells sorted from spleen or lymph node cells, taken before intestinal transplant. Receptors were obtained from a human donor who received an intestinal transplant. Each CDR3 is given with its conserved first and last residue. D genes are given only for firm matches. The size of a clone is reported for some rows only, either as once, few or many, or as a class for expanded clones.

d_call	j_call	v_call	clone_size	cdr3_aa	cdr3_nt
.	TRBJ2-7	TRBV4-1	.	CASSQDSYEQYF	TGCGCCAGCAGCCAAGACAGCTACGAGCAGTACTTC
.	TRBJ2-3	TRBV4-1	.	CASSQVPLDTDTQYF	TGCGCCAGCAGCCAGGTTCCGCTAGACACAGATACGCAGTATTTT
.	TRBJ2-2	TRBV6-1	once	CASSEAPGIRYTGELFF	TGTGCCAGCAGTGAAGCCCCAGGGATTAGGTACACCGGGGAGCTGTTTTTT
TRBD1	TRBJ1-5	TRBV6-5	.	CASGGQPQHF	TGTGCCTCAGGGGGTCAGCCCCAGCATTTT
.	TRBJ2-1	TRBV28	.	CASSTDRPHYNEQFF	TGTGCCAGCAGCACCGACAGGCCCCACTACAATGAGCAGTTCTTC
.	TRBJ2-3	TRBV4-1	.	CASSQQGQNTDTQYF	TGCGCCAGCAGCCAACAGGGGCAAAACACAGATACGCAGTATTTT
TRBD1	TRBJ1-4	TRBV7-9	.	CASSHGTATNEKLFF	TGTGCCAGCAGCCACGGGACAGCAACTAATGAAAAACTGTTTTTT
.	TRBJ2-1	TRBV6-4	.	CASSEETGINEQFF	TGTGCCAGCAGTGAAGAAACAGGGATCAATGAGCAGTTCTTC
TRBD1	TRBJ1-5	TRBV19	.	CASKGQGDPQPQHF	TGTGCCTCGAAGGGACAGGGGGATCCTCAGCCCCAGCATTTT
.	TRBJ1-6	TRBV5-4	.	CASSFEGANSPLHF	TGTGCCAGCAGCTTTGAGGGAGCGAATTCACCCCTCCACTTT
.	TRBJ1-5	TRBV28	.	CASSTGILSNQPQHF	TGTGCCAGCAGCACCGGTATCCTTAGTAATCAGCCCCAGCATTTT
TRBD1	TRBJ1-2	TRBV14	.	CASSLDRVNGYTF	TGTGCCAGCAGCCTCGACAGGGTGAACGGCTACACCTTC
.	TRBJ2-5	TRBV7-6	.	CASSLASPGKYQETQYF	TGTGCCAGCAGCTTAGCCTCGCCAGGGAAGTACCAAGAGACCCAGTACTTC
TRBD2	TRBJ2-1	TRBV30	.	CAWTSGDYEQFF	TGTGCCTGGACTAGCGGGGACTATGAGCAGTTCTTC
TRBD2	TRBJ2-7	TRBV11-1	.	CASSLVSSGGDEQYF	TGTGCCAGCAGCTTAGTATCGTCCGGGGGGGACGAGCAGTACTTC
.	TRBJ2-1	TRBV19	.	CASSWSVGGFEQFF	TGTGCCAGTAGTTGGTCGGTGGGGGGTTTTGAGCAGTTCTTC
.	TRBJ2-7	TRBV6-1	.	CASSEAAGGYEQYF	TGTGCCAGCAGTGAAGCGGCGGGCGGTTACGAGCAGTACTTC
TRBD1	TRBJ1-4	TRBV28	.	CASSTRQGDEKLFF	TGTGCCAGCAGCACGAGACAGGGTGATGAAAAACTGTTTTTT
.	TRBJ2-3	TRBV13	.	CASSPLADTQYF	TGTGCCAGCAGCCCCCTAGCAGATACGCAGTATTTT
.	TRBJ1-1	TRBV6-5	.	CASRPREGTEAFF	TGTGCCAGCAGACCCAGGGAGGGAACTGAAGCTTTCTTT
.	TRBJ2-3	TRBV10-2	.	CASSDSGWEAPYEDTQYF	TGCGCCAGCAGTGATAGCGGTTGGGAGGCTCCGTATGAAGATACGCAGTATTTT
.	TRBJ2-5	TRBV9	.	CASSVAAGPQETQYF	TGTGCCAGCAGCGTAGCTGCAGGGCCCCAAGAGACCCAGTACTTC
.	TRBJ2-1	TRBV5-1	.	CASSLGGPVNEQFF	TGCGCCAGCAGCTTGGGGGGCCCCGTCAATGAGCAGTTCTTC
.	TRBJ1-1	TRBV19	.	CASSIDQSENTEAFF	TGTGCCAGTAGTATAGATCAGTCTGAGAACACTGAAGCTTTCTTT
TRBD1	TRBJ1-3	TRBV27	.	CASSSRQGGNTIYF	TGTGCCAGCAGTTCGCGACAGGGGGGAAACACCATATATTTT
TRBD1	TRBJ2-7	TRBV19	.	CASSIGTGKTYEQYF	TGTGCCAGTAGTATTGGGACAGGGAAGACGTACGAGCAGTACTTC
.	TRBJ1-4	TRBV15	.	CATKRGGPTNEKLFF	TGTGCCACGAAAAGGGGGGGCCCAACTAATGAAAAACTGTTTTTT
.	TRBJ2-7	TRBV10-2	once	CASSSGNYEQYF	TGCGCCAGCAGCTCAGGAAACTACGAGCAGTACTTC
.	TRBJ1-1	TRBV27	.	CASSLSGGMNTEAFF	TGTGCCAGCAGTTTATCAGGAGGGATGAACACTGAAGCTTTCTTT
TRBD1	TRBJ1-2	TRBV7-9	.	CASSPLLTGGVYYGYTF	TGTGCCAGCAGCCCACTCCTGACAGGGGGCGTTTATTATGGCTACACCTTC
TRBD2	TRBJ2-1	TRBV2	few	CAIIGGNLVNEQFF	TGTGCCATAATCGGGGGGAACTTAGTGAATGAGCAGTTCTTC
TRBD2	TRBJ2-7	TRBV19	.	CASSPAGSSYEQYF	TGTGCCAGTAGTCCAGCGGGGAGCTCCTACGAGCAGTACTTC
TRBD2	TRBJ2-7	TRBV4-1	.	CASSQERRPSGYTYEQYF	TGCGCCAGCAGCCAAGAGAGGAGGCCTAGCGGGTACACCTACGAGCAGTACTTC
.	TRBJ1-1	TRBV29-1	.	CSEQEMNTEAFF	TGCAGCGAACAGGAAATGAACACTGAAGCTTTCTTT
.	TRBJ1-1	TRBV2	.	CASSEGLSRNTEAFF	TGTGCCAGCAGTGAAGGGCTCAGTCGGAACACTGAAGCTTTCTTT
.	TRBJ2-3	TRBV6-6	.	CASSPTSSKDTQYF	TGTGCCAGCAGCCCGACTTCTAGTAAAGATACGCAGTATTTT
TRBD1	TRBJ1-1	TRBV6-5	few	CASSYRGQGGIF	TGTGCCAGCAGTTACCGAGGACAGGGCGGGATCTTT
.	TRBJ1-1	TRBV4-1	.	CASSSILGNTEAFF	TGCGCCAGCAGCTCAATCCTCGGGAACACTGAAGCTTTCTTT
.	TRBJ1-3	TRBV27	.	CASSLQGKSWDTIYF	TGTGCCAGCAGTCTTCAGGGAAAGAGCTGGGACACCATATATTTT
.	TRBJ1-5	TRBV19	.	CASNLPGWGPQHF	TGTGCCAGTAATTTGCCAGGGTGGGGGCCCCAGCATTTT
TRBD2	TRBJ2-5	TRBV7-9	.	CASSLDNGGANQETQYF	TGTGCCAGCAGCTTAGATAACGGGGGGGCGAATCAAGAGACCCAGTACTTC
TRBD1	TRBJ1-1	TRBV6-5	.	CASSAGQGNTEAFF	TGTGCCAGCAGTGCCGGACAGGGGAACACTGAAGCTTTCTTT
.	TRBJ2-2	TRBV6-6	.	CATLYQSLFF	TGTGCCACCCTTTATCAGTCACTGTTTTTT
.	TRBJ1-1	TRBV19	.	CASKADLNTEAFF	TGTGCCAGTAAGGCGGATTTGAACACTGAAGCTTTCTTT
.	TRBJ2-7	TRBV5-8	.	CASSFRGLGVEQYF	TGTGCCAGCAGCTTTCGGGGTCTAGGTGTCGAGCAGTACTTC